This T cell receptor beta chain was sequenced for a study of CD8+CD57+ T cells in acquired aplastic anemia. About this clonotype: Its antigen is not identified.

All patients picked for sequencing had shown, by flow cytometry, an expansion of CD8+CD57+ cells. Trimming removed 0 bases from V and 5 bases from J, with 22 bases in between. Germline lookup yields CDR1 SGHTA and CDR2 FQGTGA. The length of the CDR3 is 19 residues. For CDR3 and TCR beta VDJ profiling, genomic DNA was the template used. TCRdb re-derived calls from the reads in MiXCR, one entry per CDR3 protein. This sample has 200,000 to 250,000 distinct CDR3 sequences; more than 55% occur once, and the top ten carry about three fifths. Broader study findings: Significance was not reached for CD8+ Simpson's diversity between patients and controls.

Sequencing was done on a sample of sorted CD4+, CD8+, or CD8+CD57+ T cells (not recorded which) from PBMCs. The J gene is TRBJ1-4, the V gene TRBV7-3, with D tentatively TRBD1 (5 bases). The TCR originated in a human donor with aplastic anemia. The CDR3 spells CASSLTNQVDNSGNEKLFF. CDR3 coding DNA: TGTGCCAGCAGCTTAACTAACCAAGTGGACAATAGTGGGAATGAAAAACTGTTTTTT.